This T cell receptor beta chain originates from a study of blood T cell repertoires in COVID-19. Looking at the study overall: The United States, Italy and Spain supplied acute and convalescent COVID-19 samples. Sources were T cells, B-cell-depleted T cells, or PBMCs; the material itself was cDNA or gDNA.

V lost 4 bases to trimming and J lost 5 bases, with 11 bases between them. Germline CDR1 reads GTSNPN; CDR2 reads SVGIG (reference sequence). The CDR3 contains 13 residues. This clone was seen only a few times. Study processing details: Reference gene primer amplification in the assay estimated nucleated cell counts. Clones were read by immunoSEQ multiplex PCR, and TCRdb kept only the in-frame ones, dropping some. The V and J calls and the clone size are those of that table, but D and trimming were determined from the DNA. This repertoire shows fewer than 50,000 clones, around 84% found once; its top ten account for approximately 7.6%.

The clonotype originates from a human donor in a cohort sampled during active COVID-19. V usage is TRBV30 and J usage is TRBJ2-2; a possible D gene is TRBD1 (6 bases). Sequenced: peripheral blood. CDR3 residues: CAWTGRGTGELFF. The CDR3 DNA follows: TGTGCCTGGACAGGCAGGGGAACCGGGGAGCTGTTTTTT.